A single T cell receptor (beta chain) is shown here with its context. This specimen belongs to a study of healthy donors' naive CD4 and CD8 T cells. Trimming took off 0 bases at V and 2 bases at J, with 5 bases between the two ends. This CDR3 is built from 13 residues. Germline assignment: CDR1 MNHEY and CDR2 SVGAGI. Each TCR library used around 0.5 ug of total RNA and a linear amplification protocol. MiXCR, run by TCRdb on the reads, gives a single entry per CDR3 protein. This table has 150,000 to 200,000 distinct CDR3 sequences, about 70% appearing once. The source material was naive CD4+ and CD8+ T cells sorted from blood, pooled from several donors. The clonotype comes from a pool of human donors in good health; the sample pools cells from several healthy donors. This chain links TRBV6-5 with TRBJ2-7, with D hard to call. The CDR3 here is CASSYSQAYEQYF. CDR3 nucleotide sequence: TGTGCCAGCAGTTACTCTCAGGCCTACGAGCAGTACTTC.